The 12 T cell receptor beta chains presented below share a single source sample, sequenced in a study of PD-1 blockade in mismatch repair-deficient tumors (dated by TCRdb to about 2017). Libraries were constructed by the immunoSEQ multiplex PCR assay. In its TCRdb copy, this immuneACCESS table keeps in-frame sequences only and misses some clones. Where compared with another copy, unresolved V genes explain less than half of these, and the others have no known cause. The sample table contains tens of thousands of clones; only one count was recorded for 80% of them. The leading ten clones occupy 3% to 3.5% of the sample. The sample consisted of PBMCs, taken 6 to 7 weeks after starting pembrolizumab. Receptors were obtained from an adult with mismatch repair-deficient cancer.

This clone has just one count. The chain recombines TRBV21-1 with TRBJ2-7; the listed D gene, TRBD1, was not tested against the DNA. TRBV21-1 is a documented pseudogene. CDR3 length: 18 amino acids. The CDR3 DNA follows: TGTGCCAGCAGCAAAAACGCCTACAGGAAAATCCGCTCCTACGAGCAGTACTTC. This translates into CASSKNAYRKIRSYEQYF.

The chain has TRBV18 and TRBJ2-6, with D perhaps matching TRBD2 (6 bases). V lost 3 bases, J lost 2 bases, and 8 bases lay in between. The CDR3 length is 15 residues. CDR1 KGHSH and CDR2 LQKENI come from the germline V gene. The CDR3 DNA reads TGTGCCAGCTCACCGGGGGGTGCTGGGGCCAACGTCCTGACTTTC. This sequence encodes CASSPGGAGANVLTF.

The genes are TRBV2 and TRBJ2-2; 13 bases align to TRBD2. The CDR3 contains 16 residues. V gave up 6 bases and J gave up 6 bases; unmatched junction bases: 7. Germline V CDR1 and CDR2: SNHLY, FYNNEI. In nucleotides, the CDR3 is TGTGCCAGCAGCCCCTCGGGACTAGCGGGATCCGGGGAGCTGTTTTTT. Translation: CASSPSGLAGSGELFF.

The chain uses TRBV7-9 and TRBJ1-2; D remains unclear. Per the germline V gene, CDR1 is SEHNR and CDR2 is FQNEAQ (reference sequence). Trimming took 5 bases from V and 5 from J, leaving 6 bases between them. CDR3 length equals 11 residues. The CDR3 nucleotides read TGTGCCAGCAGCCCGCGGTATGGCTACACCTTC. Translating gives CASSPRYGYTF.

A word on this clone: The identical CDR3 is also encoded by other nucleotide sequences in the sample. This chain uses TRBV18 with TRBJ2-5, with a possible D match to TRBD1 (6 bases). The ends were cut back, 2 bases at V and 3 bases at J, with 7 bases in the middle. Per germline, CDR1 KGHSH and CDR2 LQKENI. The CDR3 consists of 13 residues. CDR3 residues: CASSPTGKETQYF. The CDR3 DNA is TGTGCCAGCTCACCAACAGGGAAAGAGACCCAGTACTTC.

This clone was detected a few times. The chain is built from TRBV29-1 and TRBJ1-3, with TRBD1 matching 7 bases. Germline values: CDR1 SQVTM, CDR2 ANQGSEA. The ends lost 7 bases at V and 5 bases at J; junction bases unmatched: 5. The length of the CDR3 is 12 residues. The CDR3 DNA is TGCAGCGCCGGACAGGATAGAAACACCATATATTTT. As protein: CSAGQDRNTIYF.

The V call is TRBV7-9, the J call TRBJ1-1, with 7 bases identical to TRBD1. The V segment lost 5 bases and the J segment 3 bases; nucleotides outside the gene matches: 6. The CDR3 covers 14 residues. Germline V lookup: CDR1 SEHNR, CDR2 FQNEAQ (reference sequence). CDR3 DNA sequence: TGTGCCAGCAGCATACAGGGGTCTGACACTGAAGCTTTCTTT. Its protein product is CASSIQGSDTEAFF.

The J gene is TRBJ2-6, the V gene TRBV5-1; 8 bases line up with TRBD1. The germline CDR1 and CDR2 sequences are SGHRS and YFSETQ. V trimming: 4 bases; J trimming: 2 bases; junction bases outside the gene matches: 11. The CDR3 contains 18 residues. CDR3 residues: CASSEVGQGATGANVLTF. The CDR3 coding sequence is TGCGCCAGCAGCGAGGTGGGTCAGGGGGCCACTGGGGCCAACGTCCTGACTTTC. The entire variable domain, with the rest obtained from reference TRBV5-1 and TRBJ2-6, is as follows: KAGVTQTPRYLIKTRGQQVTLSCSPISGHRSVSWYQQTPGQGLQFLFEYFSETQRNKGNFPGRFSGRQFSNSRSEMNVSTLELGDSALYLCASSEVGQGATGANVLTFGAGSRLTVL.

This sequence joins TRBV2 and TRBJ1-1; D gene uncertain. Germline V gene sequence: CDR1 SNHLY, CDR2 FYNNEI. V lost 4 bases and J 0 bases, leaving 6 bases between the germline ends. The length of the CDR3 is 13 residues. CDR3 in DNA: TGTGCCAGCAGTGTATCCGTGAACACTGAAGCTTTCTTT. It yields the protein CASSVSVNTEAFF.

The CDR3 spells CASSLPGLPEQFF. CDR3 nucleotide sequence: TGCGCCAGCAGCTTGCCGGGACTACCGGAGCAGTTCTTC. The genes are TRBV5-1 and TRBJ2-1; 7 bases are a match to TRBD2. Germline V CDR1 and CDR2: SGHRS, YFSETQ. J lost 10 bases, V lost 1 base, and 5 bases had no gene match. This CDR3 region has 13 residues.

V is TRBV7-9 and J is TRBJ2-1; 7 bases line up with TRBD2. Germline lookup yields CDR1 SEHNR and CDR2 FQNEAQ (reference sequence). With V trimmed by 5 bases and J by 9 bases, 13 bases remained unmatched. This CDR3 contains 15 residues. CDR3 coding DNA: TGTGCCAGCAGCCCCGTTCGGGGAGGGCGGATTGAGCAGTTCTTC. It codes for CASSPVRGGRIEQFF.

CDR3 nucleotides: TGTGCCAGCAGCCCACCTTACTCGCCAGGGGGTGGCTACACCTTC. Residues: CASSPPYSPGGGYTF. The J gene is TRBJ1-2, the V gene TRBV5-5, with 7 nucleotides matching TRBD1. Germline CDR1 SGHKS, CDR2 YYEKEE (reference sequence). The V segment lost 4 bases and the J segment 7 bases; nucleotides outside the gene matches: 13. This CDR3 is 15 amino acids long.